Described below is a single T cell receptor (beta chain) sequence and its context. MiXCR, applied by TCRdb to the 5' RACE reads, yields one record per CDR3 protein. Found here are under 550,000 distinct CDR3 sequences, 21% of them singletons; the top ten hold approximately 15%. The entry originates in a study of T cells after yellow fever vaccination. This CDR3 has 14 residues. V lost 1 base to trimming and J lost 11 bases, with 17 bases between them. The rearrangement links TRBV23-1 to TRBJ1-1, with D uncertain. TRBV23-1 is identified as an open reading frame with a role that is uncertain. Source: PBMCs, taken around 3 weeks after the first yellow fever vaccination. This receptor was obtained from a young man who received the YFV17D yellow fever vaccine. The CDR3 spells CASSQYINSLGAFF. As DNA, the CDR3 is TGCGCCAGCAGTCAATATATAAACAGCCTTGGGGCTTTCTTT.